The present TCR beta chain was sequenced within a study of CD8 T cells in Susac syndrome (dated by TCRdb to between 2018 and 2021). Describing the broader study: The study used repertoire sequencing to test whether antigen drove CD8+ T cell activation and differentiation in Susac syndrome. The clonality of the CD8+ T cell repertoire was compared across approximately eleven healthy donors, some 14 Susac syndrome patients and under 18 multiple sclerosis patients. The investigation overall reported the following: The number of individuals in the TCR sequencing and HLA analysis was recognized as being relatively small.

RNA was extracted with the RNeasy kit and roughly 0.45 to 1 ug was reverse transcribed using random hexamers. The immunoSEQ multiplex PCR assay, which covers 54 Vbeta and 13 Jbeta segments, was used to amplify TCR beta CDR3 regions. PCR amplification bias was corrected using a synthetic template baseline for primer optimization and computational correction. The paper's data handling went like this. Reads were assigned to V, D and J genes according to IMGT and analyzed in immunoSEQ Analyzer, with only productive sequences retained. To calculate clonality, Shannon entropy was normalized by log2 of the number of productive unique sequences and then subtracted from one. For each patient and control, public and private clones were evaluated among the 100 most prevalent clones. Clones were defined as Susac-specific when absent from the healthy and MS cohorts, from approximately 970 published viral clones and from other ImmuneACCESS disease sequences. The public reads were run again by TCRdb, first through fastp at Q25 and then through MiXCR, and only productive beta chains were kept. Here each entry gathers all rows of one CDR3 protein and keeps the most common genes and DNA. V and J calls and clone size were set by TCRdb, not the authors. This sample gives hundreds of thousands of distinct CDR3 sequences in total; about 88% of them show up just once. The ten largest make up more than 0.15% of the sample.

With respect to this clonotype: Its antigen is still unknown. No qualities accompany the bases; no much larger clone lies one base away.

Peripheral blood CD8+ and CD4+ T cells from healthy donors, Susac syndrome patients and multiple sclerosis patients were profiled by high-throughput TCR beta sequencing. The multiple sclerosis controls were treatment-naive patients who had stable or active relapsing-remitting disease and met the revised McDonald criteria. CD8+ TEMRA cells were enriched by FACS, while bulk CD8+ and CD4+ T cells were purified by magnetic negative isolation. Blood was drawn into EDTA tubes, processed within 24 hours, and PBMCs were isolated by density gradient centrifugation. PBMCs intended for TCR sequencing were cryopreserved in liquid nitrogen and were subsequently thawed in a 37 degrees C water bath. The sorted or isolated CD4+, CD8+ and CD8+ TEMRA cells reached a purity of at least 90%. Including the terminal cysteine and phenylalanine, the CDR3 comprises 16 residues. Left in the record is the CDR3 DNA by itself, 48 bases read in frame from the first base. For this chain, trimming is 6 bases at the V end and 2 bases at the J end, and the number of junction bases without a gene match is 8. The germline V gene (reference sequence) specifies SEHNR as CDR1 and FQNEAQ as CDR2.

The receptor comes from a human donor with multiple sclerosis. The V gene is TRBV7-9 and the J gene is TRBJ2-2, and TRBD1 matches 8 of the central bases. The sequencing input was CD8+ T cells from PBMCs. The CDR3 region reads CASRDRTGPNTGELFF. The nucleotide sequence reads TGTGCCAGCAGAGATAGGACAGGGCCAAACACCGGGGAGCTGTTTTTT.